This TCR beta chain is from a study of blood T cell repertoires in COVID-19. Background on the study: Spain, Italy and the United States supplied samples that represented acute and convalescent COVID-19.

Authors' data handling: Reference gene primer amplification in the assay estimated nucleated cell counts. Repertoires were generated with immunoSEQ multiplex PCR, while TCRdb's copy carries only in-frame clones and drops some. The DNA was the basis for D and trimming; V, J and clone size are from that table. The table includes roughly 290,000 clones, approximately 89% detected once. The source material was peripheral blood. This sequence originates from a woman between 45 and 65 years old who had recovered from COVID-19.

The CDR3 sequence: CASSPSRGRMGTEAFF. The CDR3 coding sequence is TGCGCCAGCAGCCCTTCGAGGGGGCGGATGGGCACTGAAGCTTTCTTT. V is TRBV10-1 and J is TRBJ1-1, with 7 bases lining up with TRBD1. CDR1 is WNHNN, CDR2 SYGVQD, per germline (reference sequence). Unmatched junction bases numbered 14, after V lost 6 bases and J lost 4 bases. The CDR3 consists of 16 residues.